A selection of T cell receptor beta chains follows, all from one sample in a study of cytomegalovirus exposure and HLA in healthy donors. Sequencing used immunoSEQ multiplex PCR; TCRdb keeps in-frame clones, though not all of them. The sample has approximately 200,000 clones, about 81% seen once. Source material: PBMCs. All receptors derive from a woman aged 25 to 39 in good health and CMV-seronegative. Each CDR3 is given with its conserved first and last residue. Fields, in order: J gene, V gene, clone size, D gene, CDR3 protein, CDR3 DNA. D genes are given only for firm matches. Some rows mark clone size as missing; the rest say once, few, many or name a class of expanded clone.

TRBJ2-5,TRBV11-2,few,TRBD2,CASSLSGGRQETQYF,TGTGCCAGCAGCCTTAGCGGGGGGCGACAAGAGACCCAGTACTTC
TRBJ2-7,TRBV30,few,-,CAWSSSSSYEQYF,TGTGCCTGGAGTTCTAGCAGTTCCTACGAGCAGTACTTC
TRBJ2-1,TRBV27,once,TRBD2,CASSLSGTSGMSSYNEQFF,TGTGCCAGCAGTTTATCGGGGACTAGCGGGATGAGCTCCTACAATGAGCAGTTCTTC
TRBJ2-5,TRBV10-2,-,TRBD2,CASSESRAGGETQYF,TGCGCCAGCAGTGAGTCGCGAGCGGGAGGAGAGACCCAGTACTTC
TRBJ2-5,TRBV25-1,-,TRBD1,CASSEFGTGNKETQYF,TGTGCCAGCAGTGAATTCGGGACAGGGAATAAGGAGACCCAGTACTTC
TRBJ2-7,TRBV30,-,TRBD1,CAWSVRRDRVSEQYF,TGTGCCTGGAGTGTACGAAGGGACAGGGTTTCCGAGCAGTACTTC
TRBJ2-7,TRBV11-3,-,TRBD2,CASSPTSGSPEQYF,TGTGCCAGCAGCCCGACTAGCGGGAGCCCCGAGCAGTACTTC
TRBJ2-7,TRBV2,-,-,CASSDPGAYEQYF,TGTGCCAGCAGTGACCCAGGGGCATACGAGCAGTACTTC
TRBJ1-5,TRBV29-1,-,TRBD1,CSVVTGTSNQPQHF,TGCAGCGTTGTGACAGGGACTAGCAATCAGCCCCAGCATTTT
TRBJ2-7,TRBV30,-,-,CAWGKRVSYEQYF,TGTGCCTGGGGTAAGCGGGTCTCCTACGAACAGTACTTC
TRBJ2-7,TRBV2,-,-,CASSEARGNEQYF,TGTGCCAGCAGTGAAGCTAGGGGTAACGAGCAGTACTTC
TRBJ1-2,TRBV5-1,-,TRBD1,CASSLGGQGNGYTF,TGCGCCAGCAGCTTGGGGGGACAGGGGAATGGCTACACCTTC
TRBJ1-1,TRBV29-1,once,-,CSVELPLNTEAFF,TGCAGCGTTGAACTCCCTTTGAACACTGAAGCTTTCTTT
TRBJ2-6,TRBV28,-,-,CASMGGQPASGANVLTF,TGTGCCAGCATGGGGGGGCAGCCGGCATCTGGGGCCAACGTCCTGACTTTC
TRBJ2-7,TRBV7-8,-,-,CASSRSDFYEQYF,TGTGCCAGCAGCCGCAGTGATTTCTACGAGCAGTACTTC
TRBJ1-1,TRBV7-9,-,-,CASSNRLTEAFF,TGTGCCAGCAGTAACCGCCTAACTGAAGCTTTCTTT
TRBJ2-5,TRBV7-9,-,TRBD1,CASSLTGGRETQYF,TGTGCCAGCAGCTTGACAGGGGGGAGAGAGACCCAGTACTTC
TRBJ2-7,TRBV14,once,TRBD2,CASSQDGGVYEQYF,TGTGCCAGCAGCCAAGATGGGGGGGTCTACGAGCAGTACTTC
TRBJ2-7,TRBV19,-,TRBD2,CASKRVAGAGSYEQYF,TGTGCCAGTAAGCGAGTAGCGGGAGCAGGCTCCTACGAGCAGTACTTC
TRBJ1-2,TRBV27,-,TRBD1,CASSQTGVGYGYTF,TGTGCCAGCAGCCAGACAGGGGTGGGGTATGGCTACACCTTC
TRBJ2-2,TRBV5-6,-,-,CASSPGGGELFF,TGTGCCAGCAGCCCCGGGGGCGGGGAGCTGTTTTTT
TRBJ1-1,TRBV5-1,-,-,CASSLDPVNTEAFF,TGCGCCAGCAGCTTGGATCCGGTGAACACTGAAGCTTTCTTT
TRBJ2-7,TRBV6-5,-,-,CASRRGLSSYEQYF,TGTGCCAGCCGGCGAGGACTGAGCTCCTACGAGCAGTACTTC
TRBJ2-7,TRBV18,few,TRBD1,CASSSRQGNSYEQYF,TGTGCCAGCTCGTCAAGACAGGGGAACTCCTACGAGCAGTACTTC
TRBJ2-7,TRBV6-1,few,TRBD2,CASSEAHRGGGFSYEQYF,TGTGCCAGCAGTGAAGCCCACCGTGGCGGGGGGTTCTCCTACGAGCAGTACTTC
TRBJ2-7,TRBV6-5,-,TRBD1,CASKGQGKTYEQYF,TGTGCCAGCAAGGGACAGGGGAAGACCTACGAGCAGTACTTC
TRBJ1-4,TRBV25-1,-,TRBD1,CASSPLGQGAPNEKLFF,TGTGCCAGCTCCCCTTTAGGGCAGGGGGCCCCTAATGAAAAACTGTTTTTT
TRBJ1-2,TRBV27,-,-,CASSLYRDSNYGYTF,TGTGCCAGCAGTTTATACAGGGATTCTAACTATGGCTACACCTTC
TRBJ1-3,TRBV6-1,-,TRBD1,CASSEAIQGAAGNTIYF,TGTGCCAGCAGTGAAGCCATACAGGGGGCGGCTGGAAACACCATATATTTT
TRBJ1-1,TRBV10-3,-,-,CATTEGQGVGTEAFF,TGTGCCACCACCGAAGGGCAGGGCGTGGGCACTGAAGCTTTCTTT
TRBJ1-2,TRBV13,-,TRBD1,CASRAAWDRALQANYGYTF,TGTGCCAGCAGGGCAGCCTGGGACAGGGCCCTCCAGGCTAACTATGGCTACACCTTC
TRBJ2-1,TRBV5-1,-,TRBD1,CATGQGATYNEQFF,TGCGCCACCGGACAGGGGGCAACCTACAATGAGCAGTTCTTC
TRBJ1-5,TRBV27,-,TRBD1,CASGWTGANQPQHF,TGTGCCAGCGGATGGACAGGGGCCAATCAGCCCCAGCATTTT
TRBJ1-1,TRBV19,-,-,CASSTKTGTTEAFF,TGTGCCAGTAGTACCAAGACAGGCACCACTGAAGCTTTCTTT